These T cell receptor beta chains were read from a single sample in a study of T-cell reconstitution after alpha-beta-depleted transplantation in children. TCRdb independently ran MiXCR on the PCR reads; one entry per CDR3 protein. The sample has around 600,000 distinct CDR3 sequences, approximately 16% seen once. The sequencing used PBMCs from the stem cell graft donor, collected from the stem cell graft. These receptors were obtained from a human donor who donated a stem cell graft to a child with acute myeloid leukemia. CDR3s include the opening cysteine and the closing phenylalanine or tryptophan. Each record gives: D gene, V gene, clone size, J gene, CDR3 DNA, CDR3 protein. D genes are given only for firm matches. A clone size is listed for some rows: how often the clone was seen (once, few, many), or a class if it is expanded.

D gene: TRBD1; V gene: TRBV12-3/TRBV12-4; clone size: .; J gene: TRBJ1-1; CDR3 DNA: TGTGCCAGCAAAAGCTGGGGACAGCGGGCTTTCTTT; CDR3 protein: CASKSWGQRAFF
D gene: .; V gene: TRBV5-6; clone size: .; J gene: TRBJ1-2; CDR3 DNA: TGTGCCAGCAGCCCCCAGTGGGGGGAGATGGATGGCTACACCTTC; CDR3 protein: CASSPQWGEMDGYTF
D gene: .; V gene: TRBV15; clone size: .; J gene: TRBJ1-6; CDR3 DNA: TGTGCCACCAATTCCCGGGGCGGGAATTCACCCCTCCACTTT; CDR3 protein: CATNSRGGNSPLHF
D gene: .; V gene: TRBV10-3; clone size: many; J gene: TRBJ1-5; CDR3 DNA: TGTGCCATCAGTGAGTCGGGGTTCAGTAATCAGCCCCAGCATTTT; CDR3 protein: CAISESGFSNQPQHF
D gene: .; V gene: TRBV5-6; clone size: many; J gene: TRBJ2-1; CDR3 DNA: TGTGCCAGCAGCTCCTTGTCTGTGAGCTCCTACAATGAGCAGTTCTTC; CDR3 protein: CASSSLSVSSYNEQFF
D gene: TRBD1; V gene: TRBV29-1; clone size: few; J gene: TRBJ2-3; CDR3 DNA: TGCAGCGTTGAAGATTCACCCTCCCCCACAGGGGAGAGCGATACGCAGTATTTT; CDR3 protein: CSVEDSPSPTGESDTQYF
D gene: TRBD1; V gene: TRBV3-1; clone size: .; J gene: TRBJ2-2; CDR3 DNA: TGTACCAGCAGCGACAGACAGGGGACGCTCACATTCCTCACCGGGGAGCTGTTTTTT; CDR3 protein: CTSSDRQGTLTFLTGELFF
D gene: .; V gene: TRBV6-6; clone size: many; J gene: TRBJ1-5; CDR3 DNA: TGTGCCAGCAGTTATCTTAGCCAGCCCCAGCATTTT; CDR3 protein: CASSYLSQPQHF
D gene: .; V gene: TRBV9; clone size: .; J gene: TRBJ2-2; CDR3 DNA: TGTGCCAGCAGCGTAGAAGTAGCCAGGGTAACTGGGGAGCTGTTTTTT; CDR3 protein: CASSVEVARVTGELFF
D gene: .; V gene: TRBV5-6; clone size: many; J gene: TRBJ2-5; CDR3 DNA: TGTGCCAGCACCTCTATGAGAGAGACCCAGTACTTC; CDR3 protein: CASTSMRETQYF
D gene: .; V gene: TRBV2; clone size: .; J gene: TRBJ2-3; CDR3 DNA: TGTGCCAGCAGTCCACATGTCGCTAGCACAGATACGCAGTATTTT; CDR3 protein: CASSPHVASTDTQYF
D gene: .; V gene: TRBV5-1; clone size: .; J gene: TRBJ2-1; CDR3 DNA: TGCGCCAGCAGCTTGGCCGGCGGGGGCATACTCAATGAGCAGTTCTTC; CDR3 protein: CASSLAGGGILNEQFF
D gene: .; V gene: TRBV5-1; clone size: many; J gene: TRBJ2-1; CDR3 DNA: TGCGCCAGCAGCTTGACAGGGCCAACCTACAATGAGCAGTTCTTC; CDR3 protein: CASSLTGPTYNEQFF
D gene: .; V gene: TRBV7-2; clone size: few; J gene: TRBJ1-4; CDR3 DNA: TGTGCCAGCAGCACTTATTTTGTGGCAGGGGAGACTGAAAAACTGTTTTTT; CDR3 protein: CASSTYFVAGETEKLFF